This passage covers 17 T cell receptor beta chains from one sample sequenced in a study of technical replicates of blood from a handful of donors (dated by TCRdb to the late 2010s). The protocol used for the library was the immunoSEQ multiplex PCR assay. The source is immuneACCESS, and TCRdb retained only in-frame sequences with V and J called. Part of the clones is not carried over; for the studies checked, unresolved V genes explain less than half of this, and the remainder is unexplained. For this sample there are tens of thousands of clones; over 85% appear just once. The ten largest account for less than 0.3% of the sample. The specimen sequenced was T cells isolated from PBMCs. Receptor source: a human donor in good health.

Details on this clone: At one end, the junction sequence differs from germline, possibly due to a read error. This chain joins TRBV13 and TRBJ1-3; 8 nucleotides align to TRBD1. In germline, CDR1 is PRHDT, CDR2 FYEKMQ (reference sequence). The CDR3 has 16 amino acids. Written as DNA, the CDR3 is TGTGCCAGCAGCATAGGACAGGGAGCCCCTGGAAACACCATATATTTT. Encoded protein: CASSIGQGAPGNTIYF.

This sequence joins TRBV5-1 and TRBJ1-1; no reliable D call. CDR3 length equals 13 residues. Germline lookup yields CDR1 SGHRS and CDR2 YFSETQ. Trimming took off 5 bases at V and 6 bases at J, with 14 bases between the two ends. The CDR3 loop is CASRQSGGAEAFF. CDR3 DNA: TGCGCCAGCAGGCAGTCTGGCGGGGCTGAAGCTTTCTTT.

This chain connects TRBV5-1 to TRBJ2-5; 14 nucleotides agree with TRBD2. After removal of 4 bases from V and 4 bases from J, the junction contained 6 bases not matched to a gene. CDR1 and CDR2 from the germline V gene are SGHRS and YFSETQ. This CDR3 spans 16 amino acids. Written as DNA, the CDR3 is TGCGCCAGCAGCCCTCCGGGACTAGCGGGAGCAGAGACCCAGTACTTC. This gives the protein CASSPPGLAGAETQYF.

The rearrangement joins TRBV10-1 to TRBJ2-7; tentative D call: TRBD1 (6 bases). With 6 bases removed from V and 1 base from J, the gap between germline ends came to 16 bases. Germline V lookup: CDR1 WNHNN, CDR2 SYGVQD (reference sequence). This CDR3 region has 15 residues. CDR3 in amino acids: CASSGLTGQSYEQYF. The CDR3 nucleotides are TGCGCCAGCAGCGGTTTGACCGGACAGTCCTACGAGCAGTACTTC.

The chain uses TRBV28 and TRBJ1-3; TRBD1 matches 7 bases. From germline, CDR1 is MDHEN and CDR2 SYDVKM. Trimming removed 5 bases from V and 0 bases from J; junction bases left unmatched: 7. This CDR3 has 16 residues. CDR3 DNA: TGTGCCAGCAGTCCAACAGGGGTACTCTCTGGAAACACCATATATTTT. It yields the protein CASSPTGVLSGNTIYF.

The genes are TRBV12-5 and TRBJ2-2; TRBD2 matches at 16 bases. The J segment lost 5 bases and the V segment lost 4 bases, leaving 4 bases of the junction unmatched. The germline gives CDR1 LGHNT, CDR2 FRNRAP. The CDR3 has 17 residues. This CDR3 reads CASGWGLAGGETGELFF. Here the CDR3 DNA reads TGTGCTAGTGGTTGGGGACTAGCGGGAGGGGAAACCGGGGAGCTGTTTTTT.

The chain carries TRBV25-1 and TRBJ2-7; D is perhaps TRBD1 (5 bases). Trimming shortened V by 0 bases and J by 0 bases, and 6 bases separated the two germline ends. Germline CDR1 is MGHDK and CDR2 is SYGVNS. The CDR3 has 14 residues. As DNA, the CDR3 is TGTGCCAGCAGTGAATACGACAGCTCCTACGAGCAGTACTTC. It codes for CASSEYDSSYEQYF.

This chain joins TRBV6-5 and TRBJ2-1; unclear D gene. Germline loops: CDR1 MNHEY, CDR2 SVGAGI. The CDR3 covers 15 residues. Trimming removed 0 bases from V and 0 bases from J, with 6 bases in between. The CDR3 region has the DNA TGTGCCAGCAGTTACTCCGCGTTCTCCTACAATGAGCAGTTCTTC. The encoded protein is CASSYSAFSYNEQFF.

The V call is TRBV5-4, the J call TRBJ2-7, with TRBD1 matching over 7 bases. V was pared by 4 bases and J by 4 bases, with 8 bases of the junction left unmatched. The CDR3 runs 14 residues. Germline lookup yields CDR1 SGHNT and CDR2 YYREEE (reference sequence). CDR3 in amino acids: CASSAGTVGYEQYF. As DNA, the CDR3 is TGTGCCAGCAGCGCCGGGACAGTGGGATACGAGCAGTACTTC.

The chain uses TRBV5-1 and TRBJ2-3, with D maybe TRBD1 (6 bases). The V and J ends lost 2 bases and 0 bases respectively, with 7 bases between them. The CDR3 has 14 amino acids. Germline V lookup: CDR1 SGHRS, CDR2 YFSETQ. The CDR3 region is CASSLGQSTDTQYF. The CDR3, as DNA: TGCGCCAGCAGCTTAGGACAGAGCACAGATACGCAGTATTTT.

The J gene is TRBJ1-1, the V gene TRBV14; D ambiguous. The CDR3 is made up of 14 amino acids. Germline values: CDR1 SGHDN, CDR2 FVKESK. The V end lost 1 base, the J end lost 4 bases, and 10 bases lay between the germline ends. CDR3: CASSQGGMGTEAFF. As DNA, the CDR3 is TGTGCCAGCAGCCAAGGAGGGATGGGCACTGAAGCTTTCTTT.

V gene TRBV5-4 combines with J gene TRBJ2-2, with a possible D match to TRBD2 (7 bases). The CDR3 totals 15 residues. The V gene's germline CDR1 is SGHNT and CDR2 YYREEE (reference sequence). V lost 4 bases and J lost 5, with 15 bases in between. The CDR3 here is CASSGRGARTGELFF. In DNA form, the CDR3 reads TGTGCCAGCAGCGGACGGGGGGCACGGACCGGGGAGCTGTTTTTT. The variable domain in full, completed from reference TRBV5-4 and TRBJ2-2, reads ETGVTQSPTHLIKTRGQQVTLRCSSQSGHNTVSWYQQALGQGPQFIFQYYREEENGRGNFPPRFSGLQFPNYSSELNVNALELDDSALYLCASSGRGARTGELFFGEGSRLTVL.

The genes are TRBV18 and TRBJ2-7; D possibly corresponds to TRBD2 (6 bases). Germline CDR1 reads KGHSH; CDR2 reads LQKENI. The CDR3 spans 14 residues. The germline V and J ends were trimmed by 3 bases and 4 bases, with 13 bases remaining between them. The CDR3 nucleotides read TGTGCCAGCTCACCGATCAGGGAGGATTACGAGCAGTACTTC. The encoded protein is CASSPIREDYEQYF.

This clone showed up just once. This chain's CDR3 is CASSGQDGQGGYTF. The DNA of the CDR3 is TGTGCCAGCAGTGGCCAGGACGGCCAGGGAGGCTACACCTTC. The chain uses TRBV6-1 and TRBJ1-2, with a tentative D call TRBD1 (5 bases). Trimming stripped 4 bases from V and 8 bases from J, with 17 bases between. The CDR3 spans 14 residues. Germline CDR1 and CDR2: MNHNS and SASEGT.

This clone was detected only once. CDR3 protein: CASSPGIQETQYF. CDR3 nucleotide sequence: TGTGCCAGCAGCCCCGGGATCCAAGAGACCCAGTACTTC. This chain uses TRBV13 with TRBJ2-5; maybe TRBD2 (5 bases). Germline lookup yields CDR1 PRHDT and CDR2 FYEKMQ (reference sequence). CDR3 length: 13 amino acids. V was clipped by 5 bases and J by 1 base, with 8 bases between them.

This chain connects TRBV7-9 to TRBJ1-2; 8 nucleotides agree with TRBD1. Trimming took 5 bases from V and 6 from J; bases not matched to a gene: 11. This CDR3 is built from 15 residues. Germline lookup yields CDR1 SEHNR and CDR2 FQNEAQ (reference sequence). CDR3 region: CASSLDRGEGNGYTF. CDR3 DNA sequence: TGTGCCAGCAGCCTAGACAGGGGTGAGGGTAATGGCTACACCTTC.

The V gene is TRBV2, the J gene TRBJ2-3; the match to TRBD2 covers 11 bases. Germline values: CDR1 SNHLY, CDR2 FYNNEI. The CDR3 has 13 amino acids. V was clipped by 10 bases and J by 3 bases; unmatched bases: 3. CDR3 coding DNA: TGTGCCACACTAGCGGGAGATACAGATACGCAGTATTTT. It specifies CATLAGDTDTQYF.